This T cell receptor (beta chain) is drawn from a study of cytomegalovirus exposure and HLA in healthy donors. CDR3 length equals 20 residues. CDR1 and CDR2 (germline): LGHNA, YSLEER. Trimming at V came to 0 bases and at J to 5 bases, leaving 13 bases not matched to a gene. The table came from immunoSEQ multiplex PCR; TCRdb's copy has only in-frame clones and leaves some out. Of roughly 100,000 clones listed, over 85% are singletons. Broader study findings: Reports indicated that the classifier achieved high specificity and sensitivity in diagnosing cytomegalovirus status. Cytomegalovirus-associated TCR beta chains were listed, numbering 150 to 200.

About this clone itself: Its antigen is currently unknown.

The chain recombines TRBV4-3 with TRBJ2-2; TRBD2 agrees at 12 bases. The sample was PBMCs. This receptor was taken from a woman between 18 and 30 years old in good health and CMV-seronegative. The CDR3 nucleotides read TGCGCCAGCAGCCAAGAAACTGGAGCTAGCGGGGGGGCCTGGACCGGGGAGCTGTTTTTT. Protein product: CASSQETGASGGAWTGELFF.